Each of the 2 T cell receptor beta chains below was sequenced from the same sample in a study of beta chain features in type 1 diabetes. Expressed TCRB transcripts were sequenced because the entire RNA isolate underwent reverse transcription. Using immunoSEQ multiplex PCR, the repertoire was profiled, and TCRdb retains in-frame clones only, with some absent. The data contain tens of thousands of clones, approximately 45% of them singletons. Their specific antigens are unknown. Findings of the study overall: Among all four CD4+ subsets, Type 1 diabetes patients had TCRB CDR3s that were moderately but significantly shorter.

Sequencing used Tregs from blood. All receptors come from a man under 40 with type 1 diabetes.

The rearrangement joins TRBV27 to TRBJ1-5, with a weak D call TRBD1 (5 bases). This CDR3 comprises 14 residues. The germline CDR1 and CDR2 sequences are MNHEY and SMNVEV (reference sequence). Trimming left V 5 bases short and J 6 bases short, with 14 bases between. The CDR3 protein is CASSAVGPFQPQHF. CDR3 nucleotide sequence: TGTGCCAGCAGTGCCGTGGGGCCTTTTCAGCCCCAGCATTTT.

The chain recombines TRBV10-3 with TRBJ1-2, with D possibly TRBD1 on 6 matching bases. V lost 6 bases, J lost 8 bases, and 22 bases lay in between. This CDR3 spans 15 amino acids. The V gene's germline CDR1 is ENHRY and CDR2 SYGVKD. Here the CDR3 DNA reads TGTGCCATCAGACCCACCTCCCCGGACAGCGGCGGCTACACCTTC. As protein: CAIRPTSPDSGGYTF.